A selection of T cell receptor beta chains follows, all from one sample in a study of T cell responses to AZD1222 COVID-19 vaccine. The repertoire was sequenced with immunoSEQ multiplex PCR; TCRdb's copy has only in-frame clones and lacks some. This sample has 160,000 or so clones, with around 93% found just once. The sequencing here drew on peripheral blood, taken on day 0 of AZD1222 vaccination. The receptor source for this set is an adult in good health. CDR3s include the opening cysteine and the closing phenylalanine or tryptophan. The order of the fields is V gene, CDR3 protein.

>TRBV19
CASTYGSGTRGSDEQFF
>TRBV6-5
CASSYGGTPHGYTF
>TRBV24-1
CATSDPPGWGKNTGELFF
>TRBV28
CASSPSSELRSDEQFF
>TRBV10-3
CAIKAPGTGGTGELFF
>TRBV29-1
CSGSGQEDYGYTF
>TRBV3-1/TRBV3-2
CASSRLAGVPEQFF
>TRBV7-2
CASSLAGGGGYEQYF
>TRBV28
CASKRRDRSLYGYTF
>TRBV5-1
CASSFRSVRDIQYF
>TRBV5-5
CASSSEVGQIRQFF
>TRBV6-1
CASSEIRLRGKLPLVSPLHF